The rows below give T cell receptor beta chains drawn from one sample of a study of T cells in localized non-small cell lung cancer. Only in-frame clones appear in the TCRdb table, and some are missing; sequencing was by immunoSEQ multiplex PCR. Found here are around 10,000 clones, about 80% of them singletons; the top ten hold roughly 33%. The material was peripheral blood, obtained before any cancer treatment. The receptors stem from a male donor at least 60 years old with stage I lung adenocarcinoma. CDR3s include the opening cysteine and the closing phenylalanine or tryptophan. The D gene is left open where the match is weak. Not every row has a clone size; where given, it reads once, few, many or a size class.

v_gene	j_gene	len	abundance	d_gene	CDR3nt	CDR3aa
TRBV5-4	TRBJ2-5	16	.	TRBD1	TGTGCCAGCAGCTTGGCCTCGAACAGGGGTGGAGAGACCCAGTACTTC	CASSLASNRGGETQYF
TRBV7-9	TRBJ1-2	13	.	.	TGTGCCAGCAGCTTTTCCCCGACAGAAGGCTACACCTTC	CASSFSPTEGYTF
TRBV2	TRBJ1-2	13	few	TRBD1	TGTGCCAGCAGGGCGGACAGGGAAAGCGGCTACACCTTC	CASRADRESGYTF
TRBV4-3	TRBJ2-2	18	.	.	TGCGCCAGCAGCCAAGGCCCTCATCTAGTAAAAGGTACCGGGGAGCTGTTTTTT	CASSQGPHLVKGTGELFF
TRBV7-2	TRBJ2-1	13	.	.	TGTGCCAGCAGCCCTTCTTCCTACAATGAGCAGTTCTTC	CASSPSSYNEQFF
TRBV5-4	TRBJ2-5	11	.	.	TGTGCCAGCAGCTTGAGAGAGACCCAGTACTTC	CASSLRETQYF
TRBV6-1	TRBJ1-2	11	.	.	TGTGCCAGCAGTGAATTCGGTCCCCCCCACTTC	CASSEFGPPHF
TRBV28	TRBJ2-7	11	.	.	TGTGCCAGCAGCCGTAGATACGAGCAGTACTTC	CASSRRYEQYF
TRBV6-5	TRBJ2-7	15	.	.	TGTGCCAGCAGCTATTCCGGGACGAAATACTACGAGCAGTACTTC	CASSYSGTKYYEQYF
TRBV6-5	TRBJ1-4	14	.	.	TGTGCCAGCAGGGGGGCGGGATCTGGAGAAAAACTGTTTTTT	CASRGAGSGEKLFF